This T cell receptor beta chain was obtained from a study of T cell repertoires in cytomegalovirus infection. Study at large: Newly reported HLA-C-restricted and thoroughly characterized HLA-B-restricted CMV epitopes were employed. Public TCR beta signatures provided an indication of both CMV infection and a matching HLA type.

Comment on this clonotype: Its antigen is still unknown.

A single record per CDR3 protein comes from TCRdb applying MiXCR to the reads. The sample carries about 83,000 distinct CDR3 sequences, roughly a quarter recorded once. The CDR3 extends over 17 amino acids. From germline, CDR1 is SEHNR and CDR2 FQNEAQ (reference sequence). V trimming: 5 bases; J trimming: 0 bases; junction bases outside the gene matches: 8. The material was CD8+ T cells from cultured PBMCs, obtained from culture after CMV antigen stimulation. V and J are TRBV7-9 and TRBJ1-1; 11 nucleotides agree with TRBD1. This clonotype was obtained from a human donor in good health (CMV status not recorded). Some clones in this sample may be carry-over from other donors' samples. CDR3 residues: CASSLGTGGALNTEAFF. The CDR3 DNA reads TGTGCCAGCAGCCTCGGGACAGGGGGGGCCCTGAACACTGAAGCTTTCTTT.